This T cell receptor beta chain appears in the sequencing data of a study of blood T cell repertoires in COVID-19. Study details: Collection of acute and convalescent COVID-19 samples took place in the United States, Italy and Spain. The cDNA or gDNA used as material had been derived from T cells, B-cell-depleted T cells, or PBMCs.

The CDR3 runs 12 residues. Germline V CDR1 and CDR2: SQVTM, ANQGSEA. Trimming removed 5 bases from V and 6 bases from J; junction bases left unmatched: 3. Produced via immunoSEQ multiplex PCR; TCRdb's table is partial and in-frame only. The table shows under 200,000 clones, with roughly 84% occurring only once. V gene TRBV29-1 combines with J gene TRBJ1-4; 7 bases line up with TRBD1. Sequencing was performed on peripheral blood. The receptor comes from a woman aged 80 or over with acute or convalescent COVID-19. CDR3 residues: CSVFQGDEKLFF. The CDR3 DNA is TGCAGCGTTTTCCAGGGGGATGAAAAACTGTTTTTT.